Following are 16 T cell receptor beta chains from one sample sequenced in a study of T cell responses to AZD1222 COVID-19 vaccine. Sequenced by immunoSEQ multiplex PCR; TCRdb stores in-frame clones only, minus some. The table shows 150,000 or so clones, with about 86% occurring only once. Material: peripheral blood, obtained on day 0 of MenACWY control vaccination. The receptors stem from an adult in good health.

J is TRBJ1-1 and V is TRBV6-4, with 7 bases matching TRBD1. Germline CDR1 reads MRHNA; CDR2 reads SNTAGT. The ends lost 6 bases at V and 4 bases at J; junction bases unmatched: 8. This CDR3 region has 14 residues. The CDR3 coding sequence is TGTGCCAGCAGAGCAGACAGGGTGAGCACTGAAGCTTTCTTT. Amino acid sequence: CASRADRVSTEAFF.

The gene calls are TRBV5-1 and TRBJ2-5, with 10 nucleotides matching TRBD2. Germline CDR1 SGHRS, CDR2 YFSETQ. The CDR3 spans 16 residues. Trimming took 4 bases from V and 5 from J; bases not matched to a gene: 11. The CDR3, as DNA: TGCGCCAGCAGCCCAGGAGTAGCGGGGGGCCGGGAGACCCAGTACTTC. It encodes CASSPGVAGGRETQYF.

CDR3 bases: TGTGCCTGGAGTGGGCAGGGACTCTATGGCTACACCTTC. Translation gives CAWSGQGLYGYTF. The rearrangement joins TRBV30 to TRBJ1-2, with D possibly matching TRBD1 (5 bases). Germline CDR1 GTSNPN, CDR2 SVGIG (reference sequence). This CDR3 region has 13 residues. The V end lost 1 base, the J end lost 4 bases, and 10 bases lay between the germline ends.

The rearrangement joins TRBV11-2 to TRBJ2-7; TRBD1 matches 7 bases. Losses at the gene ends were 6 bases for V and 2 bases for J; bases not matched to a gene: 4. Germline CDR1 SGHAT, CDR2 FQNNGV. CDR3 length: 13 amino acids. CDR3 nucleotides: TGTGCCAGCAGATCCACAGGGGCCTACGAGCAGTACGTC. It yields the protein CASRSTGAYEQYV.

CDR3 DNA sequence: TGTGCTAGTGCCCCGGGGAACTATGGCTACACCTTC. It codes for CASAPGNYGYTF. This chain uses TRBV12-5 with TRBJ1-2; no reliable D call. CDR1 is LGHNT and CDR2 is FRNRAP in the germline V gene. The V gene lost 7 bases and the J gene lost 2 bases, with 8 bases spanning the gap. The CDR3 sequence is 12 residues long.

The J gene is TRBJ2-7, the V gene TRBV5-1, with D possibly being TRBD2 (5 bases). Germline V gene sequence: CDR1 SGHRS, CDR2 YFSETQ. This CDR3 has 16 residues. V dropped 2 bases and J dropped 2 bases, with 17 bases sitting between them. CDR3 coding DNA: TGCGCCAGCAGCTTTTTAGTTTCGGAGGAGACCTACGAGCAGTACTTC. Translating gives CASSFLVSEETYEQYF.

This clone was picked up a small number of times. J is TRBJ2-7 and V is TRBV7-9; TRBD2 aligns across 11 bases. Germline CDR1 is SEHNR and CDR2 is FQNEAQ (reference sequence). V shed 5 bases, J shed 7 bases, and the junction held 7 bases outside the gene matches. This CDR3 region has 14 residues. CDR3 coding DNA: TGTGCCAGCAGCCTTAGCGGGAGGGCAAGGGAGCAGTACTTC. This encodes CASSLSGRAREQYF.

This chain links TRBV5-1 with TRBJ1-2; D is ambiguous. CDR1 is SGHRS and CDR2 is YFSETQ in the germline V gene. The length of the CDR3 is 14 residues. V lost 4 bases and J lost 2, with 12 bases in between. The CDR3 reads CASSPGSRNYGYTF. The CDR3 nucleotides are TGCGCCAGCAGCCCCGGGAGTAGGAACTATGGCTACACCTTC. Using reference TRBV5-1 and TRBJ1-2 for the parts outside the CDR3, the full variable domain is KAGVTQTPRYLIKTRGQQVTLSCSPISGHRSVSWYQQTPGQGLQFLFEYFSETQRNKGNFPGRFSGRQFSNSRSEMNVSTLELGDSALYLCASSPGSRNYGYTFGSGTRLTVV.

This sequence joins TRBV4-3 and TRBJ2-7; 11 nucleotides line up with TRBD1. The V gene's germline CDR1 is LGHNA and CDR2 YSLEER. Unmatched junction bases numbered 4, after V lost 5 bases and J lost 4 bases. CDR3 length: 14 amino acids. The CDR3 nucleotides read TGCGCCAGCAGCTCCCGGGACAGGGGGTACGAGCAGTACTTC. Its translation: CASSSRDRGYEQYF.

This clone showed up just a few times. The sample carries other DNA sequences with the same CDR3. The chain carries TRBV9 and TRBJ1-2; D is uncertain. Germline V lookup: CDR1 SGDLS, CDR2 YYNGEE. CDR3 length: 13 residues. Trimming left V 0 bases short and J 4 bases short, with 7 bases between. The chain's CDR3 is CASSVEGSYGYTF. In DNA, the CDR3 is TGTGCCAGCAGCGTAGAGGGCAGCTATGGCTACACCTTC.

This clone was observed once. V is TRBV11-2 and J is TRBJ1-4; D is unresolved. Germline V gene data show CDR1 as SGHAT and CDR2 as FQNNGV. There are 14 residues in the CDR3. Trimming stripped 2 bases from V and 5 bases from J, with 9 bases between. CDR3 sequence (DNA): TGTGCCAGCAGCTTAACAAACGGGAATGAAAAACTGTTTTTT. Translating it yields CASSLTNGNEKLFF.

The rearrangement joins TRBV2 to TRBJ1-5; 8 bases align to TRBD1. The CDR3 contains 14 residues. The junction had 5 bases not matched to a gene; V was cut back by 5 bases and J by 5 bases. CDR1 and CDR2 from the germline V gene are SNHLY and FYNNEI. The CDR3 loop reads CASSRQGWDQPQHF. The DNA of the CDR3 is TGTGCCAGCAGTCGACAGGGGTGGGATCAGCCCCAGCATTTT.

The chain joins TRBV7-9 to TRBJ1-4, with D maybe TRBD1 (5 bases). From germline, CDR1 is SEHNR and CDR2 FQNEAQ (reference sequence). Deletions cut 2 bases from V and 8 bases from J, with 15 bases between. CDR3 length: 15 residues. The CDR3 nucleotides read TGTGCCAGCAGCTTATCGGGGCAGGGAGGAGAAAAACTGTTTTTT. Its protein is CASSLSGQGGEKLFF.

The chain joins TRBV10-1 to TRBJ2-3, with D possibly called TRBD1 or TRBD2 (5 bases each). The CDR3 totals 17 residues. Deletions cut 3 bases from V and 2 bases from J, with 18 bases between. Per the germline V gene, CDR1 is WNHNN and CDR2 is SYGVQD (reference sequence). This CDR3 reads CASSEIPGTDFTDTQYF. Here the CDR3 DNA reads TGCGCCAGCAGTGAAATCCCCGGGACCGATTTCACAGATACGCAGTATTTT.

The V and J genes are TRBV19 and TRBJ2-5; 9 bases align to TRBD2. The V gene's germline CDR1 is LNHDA and CDR2 SQIVND (reference sequence). The CDR3 consists of 14 residues. The junction had 5 bases not matched to a gene; V was cut back by 5 bases and J by 4 bases. The CDR3 protein is CASSRGGGRETQYF. Here the CDR3 DNA reads TGTGCCAGTAGTCGCGGGGGGGGAAGAGAGACCCAGTACTTC.

This chain uses TRBV4-3 with TRBJ2-1; D may correspond to TRBD1 or TRBD2 (7 bases each). The CDR3 consists of 16 residues. Trimming took 1 base from V and 7 from J, leaving 17 bases between them. Germline V gene data show CDR1 as LGHNA and CDR2 as YSLEER. CDR3 bases: TGCGCCAGCAGCCAAGGAGGGGGCGGGAGAAATAATGAGCAGTTCTTC. It encodes CASSQGGGGRNNEQFF.